The entry that follows covers one TCR beta chain sequence. Methods used by the authors: Amplification with reference gene primers provided the estimates of nucleated cell counts. Method: immunoSEQ multiplex PCR; TCRdb's copy keeps in-frame clones and lacks some. For V, J and clone size, that table is used; D and trimming come from the DNA. The sample contains approximately 150,000 clones, more than 75% of which appear only once. This sample was included in a study of blood T cell repertoires in COVID-19. Study information: Acute-phase and convalescent COVID-19 samples originated in the United States, Italy and Spain. The cDNA or gDNA used as material had been derived from T cells, B-cell-depleted T cells, or PBMCs.

This CDR3 spans 13 amino acids. V was cut by 1 base and J by 3 bases, with 7 bases left in between. The germline V gene has CDR1 MNHEY and CDR2 SMNVEV (reference sequence). The TCR originated in a man aged 45-65 years who had recovered from COVID-19. The chain recombines TRBV27 with TRBJ2-7; D not certain. The sequenced sample consisted of peripheral blood. CDR3 in DNA: TGTGCCAGCAGTTTATATGCCTACTACGAGCAGTACTTC. This translates into CASSLYAYYEQYF.